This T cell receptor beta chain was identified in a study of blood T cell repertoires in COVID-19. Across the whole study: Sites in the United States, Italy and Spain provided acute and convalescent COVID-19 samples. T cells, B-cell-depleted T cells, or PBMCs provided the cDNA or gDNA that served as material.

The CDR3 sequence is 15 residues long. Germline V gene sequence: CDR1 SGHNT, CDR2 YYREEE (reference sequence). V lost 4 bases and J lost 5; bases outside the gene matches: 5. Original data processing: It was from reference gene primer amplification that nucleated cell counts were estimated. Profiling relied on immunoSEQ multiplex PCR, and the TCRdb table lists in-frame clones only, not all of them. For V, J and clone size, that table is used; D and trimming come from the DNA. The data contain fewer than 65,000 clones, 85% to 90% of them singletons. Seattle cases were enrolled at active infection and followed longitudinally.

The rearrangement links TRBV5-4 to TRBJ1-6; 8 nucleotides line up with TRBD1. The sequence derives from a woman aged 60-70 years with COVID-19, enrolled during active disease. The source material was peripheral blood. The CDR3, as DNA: TGTGCCAGCAGCACAGCGACAGGGGATAATTCACCCCTCCACTTT. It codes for CASSTATGDNSPLHF.